The next 29 T cell receptor beta chains were all read from a single sample in a study of shared clonotypes between healthy human individuals. Some clones are missing from TCRdb's copy, which holds only in-frame ones; the method was immunoSEQ multiplex PCR. The table includes fewer than 850,000 clones, 90% detected once. Source material: memory CD8+ T cells from PBMCs. Documented subset: CD45RO+ cells pooled with CCR7-negative TemRA cells. The receptors stem from a man aged 18 to 30 in good health. Some clones in this sample may be carry-over from other donors' samples.

The chain joins TRBV18 to TRBJ2-3, with D possibly being TRBD1 (5 bases). V shed 1 base and J shed 2 bases, with 13 bases lying between them. This CDR3 is 16 amino acids long. CDR1 is KGHSH and CDR2 is LQKENI in the germline V gene. CDR3 in DNA: TGTGCCAGCTCACCACTCCGAAGGGGCGACACAGATACGCAGTATTTT. Its translation: CASSPLRRGDTDTQYF.

The rearrangement uses TRBV28 and TRBJ2-1; D is ambiguous. Trimming took off 3 bases at V and 0 bases at J, with 12 bases between the two ends. The length of the CDR3 is 16 residues. Germline V gene lookup returns CDR1 MDHEN and CDR2 SYDVKM. The CDR3 DNA follows: TGTGCCAGCAGTTTCAGTGGATCGAGCTCCTACAATGAGCAGTTCTTC. This sequence encodes CASSFSGSSSYNEQFF.

On this clone: The sample contains more than one DNA sequence encoding this CDR3. The chain joins TRBV9 to TRBJ1-1; D is uncertain. V was clipped by 0 bases and J by 5 bases, with 8 bases between them. The CDR3 sequence is 13 residues long. CDR1 SGDLS and CDR2 YYNGEE come from the germline V gene. The CDR3 protein is CASSVGGRTEAFF. The CDR3 DNA follows: TGTGCCAGCAGCGTAGGCGGGAGGACTGAAGCTTTCTTT.

V is TRBV6-1 and J is TRBJ1-1, with a tentative D call TRBD1 (5 bases). The V gene's germline CDR1 is MNHNS and CDR2 SASEGT. This CDR3 has 16 amino acids. V lost 4 bases and J lost 4, with 19 bases in between. The CDR3 protein is CASSGGRVGGTTEAFF. For the CDR3, the DNA is TGTGCCAGCAGTGGGGGACGGGTTGGAGGGACCACTGAAGCTTTCTTT.

V is TRBV5-4 and J is TRBJ2-7, with TRBD1 as a possible D gene (5 bases). CDR1 and CDR2 from the germline V gene are SGHNT and YYREEE (reference sequence). Trimming removed 4 bases from V and 6 bases from J, with 14 bases in between. The CDR3 consists of 13 residues. The CDR3: CASSPSGSPEQYF. DNA of the CDR3: TGTGCCAGCAGCCCCTCAGGGTCCCCCGAGCAGTACTTC.

J is TRBJ2-7 and V is TRBV7-8, with D perhaps assigned TRBD1 or TRBD2 (6 bases each). The germline CDR1 and CDR2 sequences are SGHVS and FQNEAQ. The CDR3 covers 16 residues. Trimming took 2 bases from V and 0 from J, leaving 14 bases between them. CDR3 DNA: TGTGCCAGCAGCTTAAGGGGGGAAGGCTACTCCTACGAGCAGTACTTC. This gives the protein CASSLRGEGYSYEQYF.

This sequence joins TRBV2 and TRBJ2-3; 9 bases fit TRBD2. The junction had 5 bases not matched to a gene; V was cut back by 3 bases and J by 4 bases. There are 15 residues in the CDR3. Germline-derived CDR1 and CDR2 are SNHLY and FYNNEI. DNA of the CDR3: TGTGCCAGCAGTGAGGCAGCGGGAGGTCCAGATACGCAGTATTTT. This sequence encodes CASSEAAGGPDTQYF.

This chain uses TRBV30 with TRBJ2-1, with 7 bases lining up with TRBD2. Germline CDR1 and CDR2: GTSNPN and SVGIG (reference sequence). This CDR3 is built from 17 residues. The ends lost 5 bases at V and 0 bases at J; junction bases unmatched: 13. This CDR3 reads CAWGDYHKKSSYNEQFF. CDR3 in DNA: TGTGCCTGGGGGGACTACCACAAGAAGAGCTCCTACAATGAGCAGTTCTTC.

V usage is TRBV27 and J usage is TRBJ2-5; a weak D match, TRBD2 (5 bases). From germline, CDR1 is MNHEY and CDR2 SMNVEV (reference sequence). The V end was cut by 2 bases, the J end by 7 bases, with 14 bases between. The length of the CDR3 is 14 residues. The CDR3 sequence is CASSLARFRGTQYF. CDR3 nucleotides: TGTGCCAGCAGTTTAGCTAGGTTCCGGGGGACCCAGTACTTC.

The chain combines TRBV19 with TRBJ2-2, with D perhaps assigned TRBD1 or TRBD2 (6 bases each). Germline loops: CDR1 LNHDA, CDR2 SQIVND (reference sequence). V lost 9 bases and J lost 2, with 10 bases in between. CDR3 length: 13 amino acids. CDR3 residues: CASRGQNTGELFF. The CDR3 nucleotides read TGTGCCAGCCGGGGGCAAAACACCGGGGAGCTGTTTTTT.

This sequence joins TRBV5-4 and TRBJ2-7, with D maybe TRBD1 (5 bases). Trimming removed 0 bases at V and 5 bases at J, with 6 bases between. Germline CDR1 SGHNT, CDR2 YYREEE (reference sequence). The CDR3 is made up of 12 amino acids. The CDR3 sequence is CASSLGQNEQYF. CDR3 DNA: TGTGCCAGCAGCTTGGGACAGAACGAGCAGTACTTC.

The rearrangement links TRBV5-4 to TRBJ2-7; possible D gene TRBD2, 5 bases. Trimming stripped 0 bases from V and 0 bases from J, with 13 bases between. Germline CDR1 and CDR2: SGHNT and YYREEE (reference sequence). CDR3 length: 16 amino acids. For the CDR3, the DNA is TGTGCCAGCAGCTTGGCCCCGAGGGCGAGCTCCTACGAGCAGTACTTC. This gives the protein CASSLAPRASSYEQYF. Looking up the rest from reference TRBV5-4 and TRBJ2-7 gives the full variable domain: ETGVTQSPTHLIKTRGQQVTLRCSSQSGHNTVSWYQQALGQGPQFIFQYYREEENGRGNFPPRFSGLQFPNYSSELNVNALELDDSALYLCASSLAPRASSYEQYFGPGTRLTVT.

This clone was detected only a few times. The rearrangement links TRBV30 to TRBJ2-7; D might be TRBD1 or TRBD2, each matching 5 bases. The CDR3 loop spans 11 amino acids. CDR1 GTSNPN and CDR2 SVGIG come from the germline V gene (reference sequence). V dropped 8 bases and J dropped 6 bases, with 14 bases sitting between them. The CDR3 here is CAEGPKGEQYF. The CDR3 DNA follows: TGTGCCGAGGGGCCTAAGGGCGAGCAGTACTTC.

The genes are TRBV4-2 and TRBJ2-2; 9 bases agree with TRBD2. The CDR3 is made up of 16 amino acids. The germline V gene encodes CDR1 LGHNA and CDR2 YNFKEQ. Trimming removed 3 bases from V and 4 bases from J; junction bases left unmatched: 6. CDR3 in DNA: TGTGCCAGCAGCCAGTTCCTTAGCGGGGGCACCGGGGAGCTGTTTTTT. Its translation: CASSQFLSGGTGELFF.

V is TRBV5-1 and J is TRBJ2-7; D assignment may be TRBD1 or TRBD2 (5 bases each). The ends were cut back, 0 bases at V and 3 bases at J, with 10 bases in the middle. Germline CDR1 is SGHRS and CDR2 is YFSETQ. The CDR3 spans 14 residues. The CDR3 loop reads CASSLGGEDYEQYF. DNA for the CDR3: TGCGCCAGCAGCTTGGGAGGGGAAGACTACGAGCAGTACTTC.

The chain couples TRBV9 to TRBJ2-3; 10 bases match TRBD1. Germline V CDR1 and CDR2: SGDLS, YYNGEE. Trimming removed 4 bases from V and 2 bases from J; junction bases left unmatched: 13. This CDR3 has 18 residues. CDR3 DNA sequence: TGTGCCAGCAGCTCGAACCCGGGGACAGGGGAGGCCACAGATACGCAGTATTTT. This translates into CASSSNPGTGEATDTQYF.

There are a few counts of this clone. The V and J genes are TRBV28 and TRBJ1-5; D remains ambiguous. The CDR3 is 11 residues long. The germline CDR1 and CDR2 sequences are MDHEN and SYDVKM. Trimming pared 3 bases from V and 14 bases from J, leaving 11 bases between. Here the CDR3 DNA reads TGTGCCAGCAGTTTTCCCACAGCCGAGCATTTT. Its translation is CASSFPTAEHF.

Turning to this clone: This CDR3 is also generated by other DNA sequences in the sample. The chain has TRBV28 and TRBJ1-5, with a possible D match to TRBD1 (5 bases). Germline V gene lookup returns CDR1 MDHEN and CDR2 SYDVKM. V was trimmed by 2 bases and J by 6 bases, leaving 11 bases between them. CDR3 length: 14 amino acids. The CDR3 region is CASSLRGGSQPQHF. The CDR3 DNA is TGTGCCAGCAGTTTACGGGGGGGTAGTCAGCCCCAGCATTTT.

This clone occurred a few times. Other nucleotide sequences in the sample specify the same CDR3. The V and J genes are TRBV19 and TRBJ2-1; D uncertain. Per germline, CDR1 LNHDA and CDR2 SQIVND (reference sequence). This CDR3 contains 12 residues. Trimming took off 3 bases at V and 6 bases at J, with 6 bases between the two ends. The CDR3 is CASSIGINEQFF. The CDR3 DNA reads TGTGCCAGTAGTATTGGTATCAATGAGCAGTTCTTC.

This chain uses TRBV6-1 with TRBJ1-1, with 7 bases identical to TRBD1. CDR1 and CDR2 (germline): MNHNS, SASEGT. The CDR3 is 15 amino acids. With V trimmed by 11 bases and J by 0 bases, 12 bases remained unmatched. The CDR3 region is CAGRLGQKLNTEAFF. CDR3 DNA sequence: TGTGCCGGCCGATTGGGACAGAAATTGAACACTGAAGCTTTCTTT.

The rearrangement joins TRBV27 to TRBJ2-3; D is perhaps TRBD1 or TRBD2 (5 bases each). The CDR3 contains 13 residues. Germline values: CDR1 MNHEY, CDR2 SMNVEV (reference sequence). V lost 6 bases to trimming and J lost 5 bases, with 12 bases between them. CDR3 sequence (DNA): TGTGCCAGCAGCTCCCGGGACGAAGATACGCAGTATTTT. Translated: CASSSRDEDTQYF.

The chain couples TRBV5-1 to TRBJ2-7; 16 bases fit TRBD2. There are 19 residues in the CDR3. V trimming: 4 bases; J trimming: 7 bases; junction bases outside the gene matches: 17. Germline CDR1 and CDR2: SGHRS and YFSETQ. CDR3 coding DNA: TGCGCCAGCAGCCCCGCGGGGACTAGCGGGAGGGCCCCGGTGGCGGAGCAGTACTTC. It yields the protein CASSPAGTSGRAPVAEQYF.

This clone was recorded once. This chain connects TRBV5-6 to TRBJ2-7; D is unclear. Germline CDR1 reads SGHDT; CDR2 reads YYEEEE. Trimming removed 0 bases at V and 3 bases at J, with 7 bases between. This CDR3 is 13 amino acids long. Here the CDR3 DNA reads TGTGCCAGCAGCTTGGAGGCAGACTACGAGCAGTACTTC. Protein: CASSLEADYEQYF. The full variable domain, completed using reference TRBV5-6 and TRBJ2-7, is DAGVTQSPTHLIKTRGQQVTLRCSPKSGHDTVSWYQQALGQGPQFIFQYYEEEERQRGNFPDRFSGHQFPNYSSELNVNALLLGDSALYLCASSLEADYEQYFGPGTRLTVT.

On this clone itself: The sample holds other DNA sequences that translate to the same CDR3. The chain links TRBV11-2 to TRBJ2-1, with a weak D call TRBD1 (6 bases). Germline V CDR1 and CDR2: SGHAT, FQNNGV. This CDR3 is built from 12 residues. V lost 4 bases, J lost 7 bases, and 8 bases lay in between. The CDR3 DNA follows: TGTGCCAGCAGCTCGACAGGTAATGAGCAGTTCTTC. It yields the protein CASSSTGNEQFF.

To note about this clone: Within the sample, other DNA sequences also encode this same CDR3. This rearrangement joins TRBV7-9 to TRBJ2-7; D not certain. Germline CDR1 and CDR2: SEHNR and FQNEAQ (reference sequence). V was trimmed by 5 bases and J by 1 base, leaving 6 bases between them. The CDR3 is 12 amino acids. As DNA, the CDR3 is TGTGCCAGCAGCCTACGATCCTACGAGCAGTACTTC. Translated: CASSLRSYEQYF.

The V and J genes are TRBV19 and TRBJ1-5, with D unclear. This CDR3 has 16 residues. Trimming removed 3 bases from V and 0 bases from J, with 12 bases in between. Germline V gene data show CDR1 as LNHDA and CDR2 as SQIVND (reference sequence). Written as DNA, the CDR3 is TGTGCCAGTAGTATTTTGTCACCGTATAGCAATCAGCCCCAGCATTTT. Translation gives CASSILSPYSNQPQHF.

Only a few counts were recorded for this clone. The chain combines TRBV11-2 with TRBJ1-1; D ambiguous. Trimming left V 1 base short and J 7 bases short, with 7 bases between. This CDR3 contains 12 residues. Germline V gene lookup returns CDR1 SGHAT and CDR2 FQNNGV. The CDR3 region is CASSLVGSEAFF. For the CDR3, the DNA is TGTGCCAGCAGCTTAGTGGGCAGTGAAGCTTTCTTT.

This clone was seen just once. The chain has TRBV27 and TRBJ2-5; tentative D call: TRBD2 (5 bases). In germline, CDR1 is MNHEY, CDR2 SMNVEV (reference sequence). Between the trimmed V and J ends, which lost 4 bases and 3 bases, there was a span of 12 bases. The CDR3 covers 14 residues. The CDR3 nucleotides read TGTGCCAGCAGTTCGGACTCGAATGAAGAGACCCAGTACTTC. Translating gives CASSSDSNEETQYF.

The CDR3 DNA is TGTGCCAGCCAGGGGGACACTAATGAAAAACTGTTTTTT. This sequence encodes CASQGDTNEKLFF. The chain links TRBV7-6 to TRBJ1-4; TRBD1 agrees at 7 bases. This CDR3 contains 13 residues. Per germline, CDR1 SGHVS and CDR2 FNYEAQ. Unmatched junction bases numbered 2, after V lost 8 bases and J lost 2 bases.